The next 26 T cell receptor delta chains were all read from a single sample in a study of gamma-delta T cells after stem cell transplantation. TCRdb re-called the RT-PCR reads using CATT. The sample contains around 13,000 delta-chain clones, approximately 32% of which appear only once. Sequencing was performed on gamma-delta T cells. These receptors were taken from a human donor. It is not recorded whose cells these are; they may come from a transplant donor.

CDR3 DNA sequence: TGTGCCTGTGACACCGCCCCGTACGACGGAAAGACCGATAAACTCATCTTT. Translation gives CACDTAPYDGKTDKLIF. The V gene is TRDV2, the J gene TRDJ1; D uncertain. The V end lost 0 bases, the J end lost 2 bases, and 18 bases lay between the germline ends. The CDR3 is 17 residues long. Germline loops: CDR1 GEAIGNYY, CDR2 EKD.

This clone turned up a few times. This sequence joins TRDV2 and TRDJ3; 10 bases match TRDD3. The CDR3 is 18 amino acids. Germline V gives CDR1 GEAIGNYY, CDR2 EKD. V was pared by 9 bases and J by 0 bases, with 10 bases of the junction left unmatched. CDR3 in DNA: TGTGCCGTGACACGACTGGGGGATTCCTCCTGGGACACCCGACAGATGTTTTTC. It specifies CAVTRLGDSSWDTRQMFF.

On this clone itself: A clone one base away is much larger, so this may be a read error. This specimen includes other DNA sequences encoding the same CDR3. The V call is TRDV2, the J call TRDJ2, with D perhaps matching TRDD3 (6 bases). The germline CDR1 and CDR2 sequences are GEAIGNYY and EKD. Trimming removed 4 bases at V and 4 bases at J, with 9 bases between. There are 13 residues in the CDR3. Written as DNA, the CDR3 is TGTGCCTGTGATACCTGGGGGACAGCACAACTCTTCTTT. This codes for CACDTWGTAQLFF.

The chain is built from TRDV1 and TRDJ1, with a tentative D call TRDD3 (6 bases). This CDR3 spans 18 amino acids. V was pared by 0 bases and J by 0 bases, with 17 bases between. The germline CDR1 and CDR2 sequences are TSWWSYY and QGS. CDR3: CALGELCWVIRDTDKLIF. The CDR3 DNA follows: TGTGCTCTTGGGGAACTATGTTGGGTGATACGGGACACCGATAAACTCATCTTT.

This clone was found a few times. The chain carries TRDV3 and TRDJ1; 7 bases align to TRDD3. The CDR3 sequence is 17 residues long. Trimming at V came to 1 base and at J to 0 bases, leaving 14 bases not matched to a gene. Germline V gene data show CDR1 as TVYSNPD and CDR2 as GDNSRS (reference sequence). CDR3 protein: CAFISGTGVCYTDKLIF. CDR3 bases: TGTGCCTTTATCTCCGGGACTGGGGTTTGTTACACCGATAAACTCATCTTT.

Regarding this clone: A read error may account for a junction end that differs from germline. As DNA, the CDR3 is TGTGCTCTTGGGGTAGCCTCGGGCTGGGGGACAACGCCCCGCTCCTGGGACACCCGACAAATGTTTTTC. Its protein product is CALGVASGWGTTPRSWDTRQMFF. The V call is TRDV1, the J call TRDJ3, with 8 bases fitting TRDD3. Germline V gives CDR1 TSWWSYY, CDR2 QGS. This CDR3 comprises 23 residues.

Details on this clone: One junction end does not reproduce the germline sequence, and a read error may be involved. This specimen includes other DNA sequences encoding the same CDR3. The CDR3, as DNA: TGTGCCTGTGACATTACTGGGGGCTACTCCTGGTACACCCGACAGATGTTTTTC. This codes for CACDITGGYSWYTRQMFF. The chain carries TRDV2 and TRDJ3; TRDD3 aligns across 8 bases. Germline V CDR1 and CDR2: GEAIGNYY, EKD. CDR3 length: 18 residues.

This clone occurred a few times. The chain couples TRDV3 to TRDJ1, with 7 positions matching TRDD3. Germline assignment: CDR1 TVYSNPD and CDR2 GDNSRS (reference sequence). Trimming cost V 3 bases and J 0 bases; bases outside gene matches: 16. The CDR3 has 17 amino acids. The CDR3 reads CAFLYSVLGHDTDKLIF. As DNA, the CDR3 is TGTGCCTTCCTTTATTCCGTACTGGGGCACGACACCGATAAACTCATCTTT.

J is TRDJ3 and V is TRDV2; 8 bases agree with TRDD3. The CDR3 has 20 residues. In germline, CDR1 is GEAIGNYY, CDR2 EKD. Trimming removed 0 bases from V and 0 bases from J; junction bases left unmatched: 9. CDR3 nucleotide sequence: TGTGCCTGTGACACCGTTAGGGGGATAACCAGCTCCTGGGACACCCGACAGATGTTTTTC. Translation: CACDTVRGITSSWDTRQMFF.

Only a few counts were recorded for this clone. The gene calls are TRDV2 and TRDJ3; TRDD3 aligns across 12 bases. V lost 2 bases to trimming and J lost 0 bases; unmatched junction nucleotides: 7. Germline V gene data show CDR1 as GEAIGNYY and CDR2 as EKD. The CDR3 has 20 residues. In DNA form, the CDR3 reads TGTGCCTGTGACATCGTACTGGGGGATACTGGCTCCTGGGACACCCGACAGATGTTTTTC. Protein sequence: CACDIVLGDTGSWDTRQMFF.

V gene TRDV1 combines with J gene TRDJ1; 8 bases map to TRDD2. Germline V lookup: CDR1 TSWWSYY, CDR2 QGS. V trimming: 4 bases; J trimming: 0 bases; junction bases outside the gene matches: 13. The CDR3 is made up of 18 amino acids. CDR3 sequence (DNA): TGTGCTCTTGGGGTCATGCGGGGCCTTCCTATCTACACCGATAAACTCATCTTT. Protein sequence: CALGVMRGLPIYTDKLIF.

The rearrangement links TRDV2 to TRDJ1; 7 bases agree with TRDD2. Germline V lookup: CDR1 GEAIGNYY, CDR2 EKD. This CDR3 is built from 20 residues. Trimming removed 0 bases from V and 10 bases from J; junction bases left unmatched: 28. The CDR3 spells CACDTNHSAFLNCVSRALIF. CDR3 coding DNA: TGTGCCTGTGACACCAACCATAGTGCCTTCCTCAACTGTGTTTCCCGGGCACTCATCTTT.

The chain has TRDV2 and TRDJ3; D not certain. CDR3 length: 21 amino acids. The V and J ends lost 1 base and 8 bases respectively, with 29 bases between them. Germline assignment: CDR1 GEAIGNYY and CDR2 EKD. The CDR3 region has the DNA TGTGCCTGTGACACTCTCGGGGTTACTGTGGGAATCTCCTTGTACACCCGACAGATGTTTTTC. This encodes CACDTLGVTVGISLYTRQMFF.

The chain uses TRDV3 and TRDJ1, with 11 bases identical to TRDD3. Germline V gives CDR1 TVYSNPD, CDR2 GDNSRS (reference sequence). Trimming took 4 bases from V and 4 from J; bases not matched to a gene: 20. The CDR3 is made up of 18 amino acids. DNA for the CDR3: TGTGCCTCCCCTTCGGGGGGAAATGGGGGATACGGTAGCGATAAACTCATCTTT. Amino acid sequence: CASPSGGNGGYGSDKLIF.

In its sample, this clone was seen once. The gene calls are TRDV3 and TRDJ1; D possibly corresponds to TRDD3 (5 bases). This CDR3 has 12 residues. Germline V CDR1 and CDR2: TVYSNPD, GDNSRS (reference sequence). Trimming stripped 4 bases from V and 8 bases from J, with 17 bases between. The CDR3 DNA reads TGTGCCTCCCGCGGCCTGAGGGGAAAACTCATCTTT. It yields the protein CASRGLRGKLIF. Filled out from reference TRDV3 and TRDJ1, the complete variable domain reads CDKVTQSSPDQTVASGSEVVLLCTYDTVYSNPDLFWYRIRPDYSFQFVFYGDNSRSEGADFTQGRFSVKHILTQKAFHLVISPVRTEDSATYYCASRGLRGKLIFGKGTRVTVEP.

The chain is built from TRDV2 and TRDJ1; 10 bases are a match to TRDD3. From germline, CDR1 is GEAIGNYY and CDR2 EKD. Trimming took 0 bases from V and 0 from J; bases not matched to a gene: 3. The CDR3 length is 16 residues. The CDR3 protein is CACDTPTGGYTDKLIF. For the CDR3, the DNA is TGTGCCTGTGACACCCCTACTGGGGGATACACCGATAAACTCATCTTT.

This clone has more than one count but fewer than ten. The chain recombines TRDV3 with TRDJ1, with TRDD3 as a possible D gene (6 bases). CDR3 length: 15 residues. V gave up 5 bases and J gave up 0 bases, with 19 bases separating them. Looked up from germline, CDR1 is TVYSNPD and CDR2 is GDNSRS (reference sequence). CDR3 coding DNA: TGTGCCCACTTTGGGGGGTTAAAGTACACCGATAAACTCATCTTT. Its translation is CAHFGGLKYTDKLIF.

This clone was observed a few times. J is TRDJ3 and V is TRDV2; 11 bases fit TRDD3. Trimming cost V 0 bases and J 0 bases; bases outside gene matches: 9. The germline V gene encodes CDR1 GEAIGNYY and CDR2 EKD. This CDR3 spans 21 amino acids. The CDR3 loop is CACDTAAGGYLSSWDTRQMFF. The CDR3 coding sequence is TGTGCCTGTGACACCGCGGCTGGGGGATACCTCAGCTCCTGGGACACCCGACAGATGTTTTTC.

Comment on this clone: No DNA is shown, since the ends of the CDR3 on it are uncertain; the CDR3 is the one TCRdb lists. Here the CDR3 reads CSVLLCSKRPPHLEWIKLIF. The rearrangement links TRAV29/DV5 to TRDJ1. Germline V gene sequence: CDR1 NSMFDY, CDR2 ISSIKDK. The CDR3 totals 20 residues, both ends included.

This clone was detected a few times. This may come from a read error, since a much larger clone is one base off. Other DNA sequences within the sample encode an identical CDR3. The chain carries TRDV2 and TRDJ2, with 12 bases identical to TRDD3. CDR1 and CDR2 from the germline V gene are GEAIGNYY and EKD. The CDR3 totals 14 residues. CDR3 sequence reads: CACDTGGYTAQLFF. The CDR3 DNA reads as TGTGCCTGCGACACTGGGGGATACACAGCACAACTCTTCTTT.

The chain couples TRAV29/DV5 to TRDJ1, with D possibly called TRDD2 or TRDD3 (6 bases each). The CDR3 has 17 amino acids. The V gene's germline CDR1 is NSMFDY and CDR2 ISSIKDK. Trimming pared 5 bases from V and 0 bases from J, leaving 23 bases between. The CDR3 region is CAALPFPLWGHTDKLIF. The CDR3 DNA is TGTGCAGCCCTACCCTTCCCCCTCTGGGGCCACACCGATAAACTCATCTTT.

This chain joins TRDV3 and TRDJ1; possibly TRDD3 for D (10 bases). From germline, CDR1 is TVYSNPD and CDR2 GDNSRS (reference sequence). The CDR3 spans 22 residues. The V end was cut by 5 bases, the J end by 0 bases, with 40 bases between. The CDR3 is CARTQTFLPPGGYGYHTDKLIF. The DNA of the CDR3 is TGTGCCCGCACCCAAACCTTCCTACCCCCGGGGGGATACGGGTACCACACCGATAAACTCATCTTT.

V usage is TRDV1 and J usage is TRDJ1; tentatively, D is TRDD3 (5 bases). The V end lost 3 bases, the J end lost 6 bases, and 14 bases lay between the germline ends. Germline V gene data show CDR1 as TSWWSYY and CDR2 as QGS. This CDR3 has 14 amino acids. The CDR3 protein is CALGEAWYWNKLIF. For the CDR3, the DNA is TGTGCTCTTGGGGAGGCCTGGTACTGGAATAAACTCATCTTT.

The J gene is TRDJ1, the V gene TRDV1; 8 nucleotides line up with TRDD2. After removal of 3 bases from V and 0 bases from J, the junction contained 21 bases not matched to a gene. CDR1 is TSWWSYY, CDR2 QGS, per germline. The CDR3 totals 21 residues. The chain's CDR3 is CALGDPGLPTTITLYTDKLIF. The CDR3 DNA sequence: TGTGCTCTTGGGGACCCGGGTCTTCCTACGACCATTACCCTATACACCGATAAACTCATCTTT.

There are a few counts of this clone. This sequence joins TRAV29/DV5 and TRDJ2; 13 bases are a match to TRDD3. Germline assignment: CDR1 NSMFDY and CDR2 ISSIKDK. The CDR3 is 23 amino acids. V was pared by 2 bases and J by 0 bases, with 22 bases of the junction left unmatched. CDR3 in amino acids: CAARASSPRTGGYAQALTAQLFF. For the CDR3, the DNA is TGTGCAGCAAGAGCTTCCTCCCCGAGAACTGGGGGATACGCGCAAGCTTTGACAGCACAACTCTTCTTT.

CDR3: CAASVPGYPTKYTDKLIF. For the CDR3, the DNA is TGTGCAGCAAGCGTCCCTGGATACCCTACTAAGTACACCGATAAACTCATCTTT. The rearrangement uses TRAV29/DV5 and TRDJ1, with D possibly being TRDD3 (6 bases). The CDR3 runs 18 residues. Germline V lookup: CDR1 NSMFDY, CDR2 ISSIKDK. Trimming cost V 0 bases and J 0 bases, with 21 bases left between them.